The rows below give T cell receptor beta chains drawn from one sample of a study of CD8 T cells in ankylosing spondylitis. TCRdb analysed the 5' RACE reads with MiXCR anew, one entry per CDR3 protein. The repertoire holds 180,000 or so distinct CDR3 sequences, with 11% as singletons. Input material: blood, either unsorted or a sorted T cell fraction (not recorded which). These receptor sequences come from a male donor with ankylosing spondylitis or in good health (not recorded which). CDR3s include the opening cysteine and the closing phenylalanine or tryptophan. Each record gives: D gene, V gene, clone size, J gene, CDR3 protein, CDR3 DNA. D genes are given only for firm matches. Expanded clones are given a class, and other clones once, few, many or no size at all.

NA	TRBV20-1	few	TRBJ2-7	CSARDMPGRDEQYF	TGCAGTGCTAGAGATATGCCAGGGCGGGACGAGCAGTACTTC
TRBD2	TRBV11-2	few	TRBJ2-7	CASSRLTGGTYEQYF	TGTGCCAGCAGCCGACTTACGGGGGGGACCTACGAGCAGTACTTC
NA	TRBV5-5	many	TRBJ1-6	CASSLDGGGISPLHF	TGTGCCAGCAGCTTGGACGGGGGAGGGATTTCACCCCTCCACTTT
NA	TRBV2	few	TRBJ2-5	CASSADGKGETQYF	TGTGCCAGCAGCGCGGACGGAAAGGGGGAGACCCAGTACTTC
NA	TRBV3-1	many	TRBJ1-2	CASSQAQASVYGYTF	TGTGCCAGCAGCCAAGCTCAGGCCTCCGTCTATGGCTACACCTTC
TRBD1	TRBV5-1	NA	TRBJ2-6	CASRPTAGQGGANVLTF	TGCGCCAGCAGGCCGACCGCCGGACAGGGTGGGGCCAACGTCCTGACTTTC
TRBD1	TRBV12-3/TRBV12-4	many	TRBJ2-1	CASSLGTGFNEQFF	TGTGCCAGCAGTTTAGGGACAGGGTTCAATGAGCAGTTCTTC
TRBD2	TRBV20-1	many	TRBJ2-5	CSASDLAEGRETQYF	TGCAGTGCTAGCGACCTAGCGGAGGGTAGGGAGACCCAGTACTTC
TRBD2	TRBV7-8	many	TRBJ2-2	CASSLTSANTGELFF	TGTGCCAGCAGCTTAACTAGCGCGAACACCGGGGAGCTGTTTTTT
TRBD1	TRBV5-1	NA	TRBJ1-1	CASSSGQGAGNTEAFF	TGCGCCAGCAGCTCGGGGCAGGGGGCAGGGAACACTGAAGCTTTCTTT
TRBD1	TRBV20-1	many	TRBJ1-2	CSARDPGQGARGYTF	TGCAGTGCTAGAGATCCGGGACAGGGGGCGAGAGGCTACACCTTC
NA	TRBV7-6	few	TRBJ2-3	CASSLAGGRTDTQYF	TGTGCCAGCAGCTTAGCGGGGGGTCGCACAGATACGCAGTATTTT
NA	TRBV5-1	NA	TRBJ2-3	CASSFSPGTQTDTQYF	TGCGCCAGCAGCTTTTCCCCCGGGACTCAAACAGATACGCAGTATTTT
TRBD1	TRBV6-1	many	TRBJ1-1	CASSLWGQGLTEAFF	TGTGCCAGCAGTCTATGGGGACAGGGCCTGACTGAAGCTTTCTTT
NA	TRBV7-9	NA	TRBJ1-2	CASRKGGDGGYTF	TGTGCCAGCAGGAAAGGAGGCGACGGGGGCTACACCTTC
TRBD2	TRBV12-3/TRBV12-4	few	TRBJ2-7	CASSSLSGGSYEQYF	TGTGCCAGCAGTTCCCTTAGCGGGGGCTCCTACGAGCAGTACTTC
NA	TRBV10-2	many	TRBJ2-2	CASRKGTGELFF	TGCGCCAGCCGAAAGGGTACCGGGGAGCTGTTTTTT
NA	TRBV6-1	many	TRBJ2-1	CASTLTRLGAVYNEQFF	TGTGCCAGCACTCTGACCCGTCTAGGCGCCGTCTACAATGAGCAGTTCTTC
NA	TRBV5-6	many	TRBJ2-3	CASSSSGRETDTQYF	TGTGCCAGCAGCTCTTCGGGGCGCGAGACAGATACGCAGTATTTT
NA	TRBV9	NA	TRBJ2-3	CTSSVVGGRRTDTQYF	TGTACCAGCAGCGTAGTCGGGGGCAGGAGAACAGATACGCAGTATTTT
NA	TRBV3-1	many	TRBJ2-5	CASSQDSGGKETQYF	TGTGCCAGCAGCCAAGACAGTGGGGGGAAAGAGACCCAGTACTTC
TRBD2	TRBV6-2/TRBV6-3	few	TRBJ2-5	CASRPTSGAQETQYF	TGTGCCAGCAGACCTACTAGCGGGGCACAAGAGACCCAGTACTTC
NA	TRBV5-1	many	TRBJ2-3	CASSLERRSTDTQYF	TGCGCCAGCAGCTTGGAGCGGAGGAGCACAGATACGCAGTATTTT
NA	TRBV28	once	TRBJ2-3	CASSFRPGYTDTQYF	TGTGCCAGCAGTTTTAGGCCGGGGTACACAGATACGCAGTATTTT
NA	TRBV7-2	NA	TRBJ2-5	CASSLDPVYQETQYF	TGTGCCAGCAGCTTAGACCCGGTGTACCAAGAGACCCAGTACTTC
NA	TRBV29-1	many	TRBJ2-5	CSVEDSPFQETQYF	TGCAGCGTTGAAGATTCCCCCTTCCAAGAGACCCAGTACTTC
NA	TRBV12-3/TRBV12-4	many	TRBJ1-1	CASSFQGLNTEAFF	TGTGCCAGCAGTTTTCAGGGGCTGAACACTGAAGCTTTCTTT
NA	TRBV7-2	many	TRBJ2-7	CASTWRGQSLSYEQYF	TGTGCCAGCACCTGGAGAGGACAGTCCCTATCCTACGAGCAGTACTTC
NA	TRBV5-5	NA	TRBJ1-1	CASSFGQYIPNTEAFF	TGTGCCAGCAGCTTCGGGCAGTATATCCCCAACACTGAAGCTTTCTTT
NA	TRBV9	many	TRBJ1-4	CASSAELGTNEKLFF	TGTGCCAGCAGCGCCGAACTGGGTACTAATGAAAAACTGTTTTTT
NA	TRBV21-1	many	TRBJ1-6	CASSTSEGALNSPLHF	TGTGCCAGCAGCACGTCCGAGGGGGCGTTGAATTCACCCCTCCACTTT
NA	TRBV3-1	many	TRBJ1-3	CASSQGQSSGNTIYF	TGTGCCAGCAGCCAAGGACAGAGCTCTGGAAACACCATATATTTT
NA	TRBV11-2	NA	TRBJ1-4	CASSRNRAGNEKLFF	TGTGCCAGCAGCCGAAACAGGGCCGGGAATGAAAAACTGTTTTTT
NA	TRBV5-1	few	TRBJ2-7	CASSLGQRPYEQYF	TGCGCCAGCAGCTTGGGGCAACGGCCCTACGAGCAGTACTTC
NA	TRBV5-1	NA	TRBJ2-2	CASSDTGKNTGELFF	TGCGCCAGCAGCGATACAGGGAAGAACACCGGGGAGCTGTTTTTT
NA	TRBV18	once	TRBJ1-3	CASSRPTGSGNTIYF	TGTGCCAGCTCACGTCCAACAGGGAGCGGAAACACCATATATTTT
NA	TRBV18	few	TRBJ1-1	CASSRAAEAFF	TGTGCCAGCTCGCGAGCGGCTGAAGCTTTCTTT
NA	TRBV6-5	many	TRBJ2-3	CASSSSFGGTDTQYF	TGTGCCAGCAGTTCCTCCTTCGGTGGCACAGATACGCAGTATTTT
TRBD1	TRBV5-1	many	TRBJ1-2	CASSLGQGTYGYTF	TGCGCCAGCAGCTTGGGACAGGGGACCTATGGCTACACCTTC
NA	TRBV6-5	many	TRBJ2-3	CASSYSTQPLDTQYF	TGTGCCAGCAGTTACTCTACCCAACCCTTGGATACGCAGTATTTT